This TCR beta chain is drawn from a study of T cell clonality in common variable immunodeficiency. Overall study results and limits: Repertoire-complication correlations in CVID were limited by patient heterogeneity. Compared with healthy controls, CVID subjects showed increased TCRbeta clonality, mostly in about a third.

Sequencing input was equivalent genomic DNA from CVID and controls. TCRdb's table, derived via immunoSEQ multiplex PCR, lists solely in-frame clones and lacks some. The sample shows about 35,000 clones, none of them appearing just once. On this clone: Its antigen is unidentified. The CDR3 extends 3 residues past the end of the read, so its final part is completed from the germline J gene.

Germline V gene lookup returns CDR1 SGHVS and CDR2 FQNEAQ. The CDR3 extends over 16 amino acids. The origin of this receptor is a person between 18 and 75 years old in good health. This chain uses TRBV7-8 with TRBJ2-4; 7 bases align to TRBD2. Sequencing was carried out using peripheral blood mononuclear cells. CDR3 sequence reads: CASSPIPGGVGEGQYF. The covered CDR3 bases are TGTGCCAGCAGCCCTATCCCCGGGGGAGTGGGGGAGGGT.